The source of this T cell receptor (beta chain) is a study of blood T cell repertoires in COVID-19. Study information: Samples taken during acute and convalescent COVID-19 were collected in the United States, Italy and Spain.

The protocol was immunoSEQ multiplex PCR, while the TCRdb copy is restricted to in-frame clones and leaves out a portion. This sample has 200,000 to 250,000 clones; 60% to 85% occur once, and the top ten carry roughly 6.7%. V lost 5 bases, J lost 2 bases, and 8 bases stayed unmatched. Per the germline V gene, CDR1 is LGHDT and CDR2 is YNNKEL (reference sequence). This CDR3 has 16 amino acids. The chain recombines TRBV3-1 (or the pseudogene TRBV3-2) with TRBJ1-4; 7 bases agree with TRBD1. Input material: peripheral blood. The clonotype comes from a woman in her 70s with acute or convalescent COVID-19. The CDR3 DNA is TGTGCCAGCAGCACCCGACCGGGACAGACTAATGAAAAACTGTTTTTT. Residues: CASSTRPGQTNEKLFF.